This T cell receptor beta chain was identified during a study of T cells expressing NK-cell markers. Study background: Seropositivity for HCMV was found in seven of the eight sequenced donors, with one seronegative.

The study, taken as a whole, reports: These clonotypes, the leaders elsewhere, also led the CD3+CD56-NKG2C+ fraction in a handful of donors. Dominant NKG2C+ clonotypes made up roughly 1.0-8% of CD8+ T cells in six donors.

Production of TCR beta cDNA relied on 5'RACE template switching with UMIs. TCRdb reanalyzed the 5' RACE reads, giving one entry per CDR3 protein sequence and no DNA. The sample has about 460,000 distinct CDR3 sequences. This CDR3 contains 12 residues. CDR1 and CDR2 (germline): DFQATT, SNEGSKA (reference sequence). Points on this clonotype: The antigen is unknown.

The receptor was derived from a woman aged 45-65 years in good health. Sequencing was performed on blood T cells: a sorted CD56 or NKG2C T cell subset, CD4+ or CD8+ T cells, or bulk PBMC T cells (not recorded which). This chain connects TRBV20-1 to TRBJ2-1. CDR3 region: CSARVVQTEQFF.